This T cell receptor (beta chain) emerged from a study of T cell responses to AZD1222 COVID-19 vaccine. Produced via immunoSEQ multiplex PCR; TCRdb's table is partial and in-frame only. This table has around 100,000 clones, roughly 90% appearing once. Regarding this clone: The antigen remains undetermined.

This CDR3 contains 14 residues. V shed 5 bases and J shed 1 base, with 11 bases lying between them. Germline CDR1 PRHDT, CDR2 FYEKMQ (reference sequence). Whole-study findings and limits: The study sampled repertoires only after the peak T cell response. Researchers report vaccine-associated CD4 TCRs spanning spike, with dominance at 160-218 and 743-854.

Here the sequenced sample was peripheral blood, taken on day 0 of AZD1222 vaccination. J is TRBJ1-1 and V is TRBV13, with D maybe TRBD1 (6 bases). The source is an adult in good health. The CDR3 is CASSLSDRNTEAFF. The CDR3 coding sequence is TGTGCCAGCAGCCTATCGGACAGGAACACTGAAGCTTTCTTT.